The rows below give T cell receptor beta chains drawn from one sample of a study of cytomegalovirus exposure and HLA in healthy donors. TCRdb's table, derived via immunoSEQ multiplex PCR, lists solely in-frame clones and lacks some. The sample has 250,000 to 350,000 clones; 88% are singletons. Sequenced material: PBMCs. The source is a man aged 25 to 40 in good health and CMV-seronegative. Each CDR3 is given with its conserved first and last residue. The D gene is left open where the match is weak. Clone size appears in some rows only: once, few, many, or a class for an expanded clone.

CDR3,DNA,V,J,size,D
CASRRDSATNEKLFF,TGTGCCAGCAGACGAGACAGTGCAACTAATGAAAAACTGTTTTTT,TRBV6-5,TRBJ1-4,-,-
CASSLARQRILAFF,TGTGCCAGCAGCTTAGCACGACAGAGGATATTGGCTTTCTTT,TRBV13,TRBJ1-1,-,-
CASSPRRDRALADTQYF,TGCGCCAGCAGCCCCCGGAGGGACCGCGCTTTAGCAGATACGCAGTATTTT,TRBV5-1,TRBJ2-3,once,-
CASSSGGRSNEQFF,TGCGCCAGCAGTTCGGGGGGGCGAAGCAATGAGCAGTTCTTC,TRBV10-2,TRBJ2-1,-,TRBD2
CASSLQASGSYLRPQHF,TGTGCCAGCAGCTTACAAGCCTCCGGGTCGTACTTAAGGCCCCAGCATTTT,TRBV7-2,TRBJ1-5,-,-
CASSALARGTEQYF,TGTGCCAGCAGTGCTTTGGCCAGGGGGACCGAGCAGTACTTC,TRBV2,TRBJ2-7,-,TRBD1
CASSPEGSRNTEAFF,TGCGCCAGCAGCCCGGAGGGCAGCCGCAACACTGAAGCTTTCTTT,TRBV5-1,TRBJ1-1,-,-
CASSEPGQVNSPLHF,TGTGCCAGCAGTGAACCGGGACAGGTTAATTCACCCCTCCACTTT,TRBV25-1,TRBJ1-6,once,TRBD1
CARRGIGEKLFF,TGTGCCCGCAGGGGAATAGGAGAAAAACTGTTTTTT,TRBV30,TRBJ1-4,once,-
CASSLSDSWIQHF,TGTGCCAGCAGCTTATCCGACAGCTGGATCCAGCATTTT,TRBV7-9,TRBJ1-5,-,-
CASSYSPPAGYEQYF,TGTGCCAGCAGTTACTCCCCCCCGGCAGGGTACGAGCAGTACTTC,TRBV6-6,TRBJ2-7,-,-
CASSARRQDNSGANVLTF,TGTGCCAGTAGTGCTAGGAGACAGGACAACTCTGGGGCCAACGTCCTGACTTTC,TRBV19,TRBJ2-6,-,-
CASRLTGTQETQYF,TGTGCCAGTAGGCTGACAGGGACCCAAGAGACCCAGTACTTC,TRBV19,TRBJ2-5,once,TRBD1
CASFLAGANYEQYF,TGTGCCAGCTTCCTAGCGGGGGCAAACTACGAGCAGTACTTC,TRBV2,TRBJ2-7,-,TRBD2
CASSDQAGGRGTQYF,TGTGCCAGCAGTGATCAGGCGGGGGGGCGTGGGACCCAGTACTTC,TRBV6-1,TRBJ2-5,-,TRBD2
CASSFGGLTEAFF,TGTGCCAGCAGTTTCGGGGGGCTCACTGAAGCTTTCTTT,TRBV27,TRBJ1-1,-,-
CASSAQVRETQYF,TGTGCCAGCAGCGCACAGGTCCGAGAGACCCAGTACTTC,TRBV7-8,TRBJ2-5,-,-
CAISGFRGGRGQSDTQYF,TGTGCCATCAGTGGGTTTAGAGGCGGCAGGGGGCAATCAGATACGCAGTATTTT,TRBV10-3,TRBJ2-3,once,TRBD1
CASSFRGDMNTEAFF,TGCGCCAGCAGCTTCAGGGGAGACATGAACACTGAAGCTTTCTTT,TRBV5-1,TRBJ1-1,-,-
CASTLTGKRQDPYEQYF,TGTGCCAGCACTTTAACGGGCAAAAGACAGGACCCCTACGAGCAGTACTTC,TRBV27,TRBJ2-7,-,-
CASSPSLNTGELFF,TGTGCCAGTAGTCCCAGTTTGAACACCGGGGAGCTGTTTTTT,TRBV19,TRBJ2-2,-,-
CASSYAGGGYEQYF,TGTGCCAGCAGTTATGCGGGGGGCGGGTACGAGCAGTACTTC,TRBV6-5,TRBJ2-7,-,TRBD2
CASSGGVNNSPLHF,TGTGCCAGCAGTGGGGGGGTTAATAATTCACCCCTCCACTTT,TRBV6-5,TRBJ1-6,-,-
CASSLDRGAYGYTF,TGTGCCAGCAGCTTGGACAGGGGGGCCTATGGCTACACCTTC,TRBV5-6,TRBJ1-2,-,TRBD1
CASKSGTGGEGITGELFF,TGCGCCAGCAAGTCGGGGACAGGGGGCGAGGGGATCACCGGGGAGCTGTTTTTT,TRBV5-1,TRBJ2-2,-,TRBD1
CASSQAGVDTGELFF,TGTGCCAGCAGCCAAGCAGGGGTGGACACCGGGGAGCTGTTTTTT,TRBV4-2,TRBJ2-2,-,-
CASSLGGSGASTDTQYF,TGTGCCAGCAGCTTAGGGGGAAGCGGGGCAAGCACAGATACGCAGTATTTT,TRBV11-3,TRBJ2-3,-,TRBD2
CASSADRGNSPLHF,TGTGCCAGCAGTGCCGACAGGGGGAATTCACCCCTCCACTTT,TRBV6-1,TRBJ1-6,-,TRBD1
CASRGLMNTEAFF,TGTGCCAGCCGCGGACTGATGAACACTGAAGCTTTCTTT,TRBV7-9,TRBJ1-1,-,-
CASTTGDGSPLHF,TGTGCCAGCACTACAGGGGATGGGTCACCCCTCCACTTT,TRBV6-1,TRBJ1-6,many,TRBD1
CAWGLRDRDTGELFF,TGTGCCTGGGGCCTCCGGGACAGGGACACCGGGGAGCTGTTTTTT,TRBV30,TRBJ2-2,-,TRBD1
CASSSRGQINQPQHF,TGTGCCAGCAGTTCGAGGGGACAGATCAATCAGCCCCAGCATTTT,TRBV28,TRBJ1-5,-,TRBD1
CASSPPLGSVNTEAFF,TGTGCCAGCTCACCACCTCTAGGGAGTGTGAACACTGAAGCTTTCTTT,TRBV18,TRBJ1-1,-,-
CASSLGQGPFFEQYF,TGTGCCAGCAGCTTGGGACAGGGACCGTTTTTTGAGCAGTACTTC,TRBV5-6,TRBJ2-7,-,TRBD1
CASGFGQGAWETQYF,TGTGCTAGTGGTTTCGGACAGGGGGCCTGGGAGACCCAGTACTTC,TRBV12-5,TRBJ2-5,-,TRBD1
CASSPLAGGLYEQYF,TGCGCCAGCAGCCCCCTAGCGGGGGGACTCTACGAGCAGTACTTC,TRBV4-3,TRBJ2-7,-,TRBD2
CASGQGNNSPLHF,TGTGCCAGCGGACAGGGGAATAATTCACCCCTCCACTTT,TRBV19,TRBJ1-6,-,TRBD1
CASSLLTSGGGDTQYF,TGTGCCAGTAGTCTCTTGACTAGCGGGGGAGGAGATACGCAGTATTTT,TRBV19,TRBJ2-3,-,TRBD2
CASTWYSQETQYF,TGTGCCAGCACTTGGTACAGCCAAGAGACCCAGTACTTC,TRBV6-1,TRBJ2-5,-,-
CASSASEVFQTQYF,TGTGCCAGCAGCGCCTCGGAGGTTTTTCAGACCCAGTACTTC,TRBV9,TRBJ2-5,-,-
CASSLGASGGANTGELFF,TGCGCCAGCAGCTTGGGGGCTAGCGGGGGCGCGAACACCGGGGAGCTGTTTTTT,TRBV5-1,TRBJ2-2,-,TRBD2
CASRQGEIEKLFF,TGTGCCAGCCGCCAGGGTGAGATAGAAAAACTGTTTTTT,TRBV6-5,TRBJ1-4,-,-
CASSLTTGDNQPQHF,TGTGCCAGCAGCTTGACGACAGGGGACAATCAGCCCCAGCATTTT,TRBV5-6,TRBJ1-5,-,TRBD1
CASSRTSGGEQYF,TGTGCCAGCAGCCGGACTAGCGGGGGCGAGCAGTACTTC,TRBV7-6,TRBJ2-7,few,TRBD2
CASSLTGTLDKKLFF,TGTGCCAGCAGCTTAACAGGGACACTTGATAAAAAACTGTTTTTT,TRBV5-6,TRBJ1-4,once,-
CASSLPWGHPSYNEQFF,TGTGCCAGCAGCCTTCCCTGGGGACACCCATCCTACAATGAGCAGTTCTTC,TRBV5-6,TRBJ2-1,-,-
CATSKGTGLEAFF,TGTGCCACCAGCAAGGGGACAGGATTAGAAGCTTTCTTT,TRBV15,TRBJ1-1,-,TRBD1
CASSLRLGGAGEKLFF,TGCGCCAGCAGCCTACGGCTGGGGGGGGCCGGAGAAAAACTGTTTTTT,TRBV4-1,TRBJ1-4,-,-
CSVEDPGTGAGELFF,TGCAGCGTTGAAGATCCCGGGACAGGGGCCGGGGAGCTGTTTTTT,TRBV29-1,TRBJ2-2,-,TRBD1
CASSPRGGSSGQETQYF,TGTGCCAGCTCGCCCAGGGGAGGGTCTAGCGGACAAGAGACCCAGTACTTC,TRBV18,TRBJ2-5,-,-
CASSEVISRDRGFYGYTF,TGTGCCAGCAGTGAGGTTATCTCCCGGGACAGGGGATTCTATGGCTACACCTTC,TRBV6-1,TRBJ1-2,-,TRBD1
CASSSVGGTGELFF,TGTGCCAGCTCCTCGGTGGGAGGGACCGGGGAGCTGTTTTTT,TRBV5-4,TRBJ2-2,-,TRBD2
CASSLATGKASNYGYTF,TGTGCCAGCAGCTTAGCGACAGGCAAGGCCTCTAACTATGGCTACACCTTC,TRBV7-8,TRBJ1-2,-,-